This entry lists 30 T cell receptor beta chains sequenced from one sample in a study of blood T cell repertoires in COVID-19. Assay: immunoSEQ multiplex PCR; the TCRdb copy retains only in-frame clones and omits some. The sample lists 100,000 to 150,000 clones, approximately 85% occurring once. Specimen: peripheral blood. These receptors originate from a woman older than 75 with COVID-19, enrolled during active disease.

The V gene is TRBV28, the J gene TRBJ1-5; D is unresolved. CDR1 and CDR2 (germline): MDHEN, SYDVKM. The CDR3 is made up of 15 amino acids. V lost 6 bases, J lost 2 bases, and 14 bases lay in between. CDR3 bases: TGTGCCAGCAGATCCCGGGGTGGAGGCAATCAGCCCCAGCATTTT. Translating gives CASRSRGGGNQPQHF.

The chain joins TRBV9 to TRBJ2-3; 13 bases agree with TRBD2. J gave up 2 bases and V 4 bases, and 13 bases lay outside the gene matches. The germline V gene has CDR1 SGDLS and CDR2 YYNGEE. The CDR3 consists of 19 residues. The CDR3 reads CASSPRLAGGGPSTDTQYF. The CDR3 DNA reads as TGTGCCAGCAGCCCACGACTAGCGGGAGGTGGGCCCTCCACAGATACGCAGTATTTT. Full variable domain (missing parts from reference TRBV9 and TRBJ2-3): DSGVTQTPKHLITATGQRVTLRCSPRSGDLSVYWYQQSLDQGLQFLIQYYNGEERAKGNILERFSAQQFPDLHSELNLSSLELGDSALYFCASSPRLAGGGPSTDTQYFGPGTRLTVL.

In this sample, this clone turned up a few times. The genes are TRBV11-2 and TRBJ1-6; 8 bases map to TRBD1. J lost 1 base, V lost 5 bases, and 4 bases had no gene match. CDR1 is SGHAT and CDR2 is FQNNGV in the germline V gene. The CDR3 runs to 16 residues. The CDR3 spells CASSLTGESYNSPLHF. The CDR3 DNA sequence: TGTGCCAGCAGCCTGACAGGGGAGTCCTATAATTCACCCCTCCACTTT.

The chain employs TRBV9 and TRBJ2-1; TRBD2 matches at 7 bases. CDR1 SGDLS and CDR2 YYNGEE come from the germline V gene. Germline trimming cut 4 bases from V and 3 bases from J; bases unmatched to any gene: 10. The CDR3 runs 16 residues. The CDR3 spells CASSLLASGFYNEQFF. The CDR3 bases are TGTGCCAGCAGCCTCCTAGCTAGCGGATTCTACAATGAGCAGTTCTTC.

The rearrangement uses TRBV6-5 and TRBJ2-1; D possibly corresponds to TRBD2 (5 bases). Germline lookup yields CDR1 MNHEY and CDR2 SVGAGI. Between the trimmed V and J ends, which lost 6 bases and 6 bases, there was a span of 9 bases. The CDR3 covers 12 residues. In nucleotides, the CDR3 is TGTGCCAGCAGCCCGGACTTCAATGAGCAGTTCTTC. Translating gives CASSPDFNEQFF.

The V and J genes are TRBV7-8 and TRBJ2-7, with D possibly TRBD2 on 6 matching bases. The V gene's germline CDR1 is SGHVS and CDR2 FQNEAQ. Trimming stripped 5 bases from V and 1 base from J, with 21 bases between. The CDR3 runs 17 residues. CDR3 coding DNA: TGTGCCAGCAGCCTAAGTGTAGCGGTATTAGGGTCCTACGAGCAGTACTTC. It is translated as CASSLSVAVLGSYEQYF.

This chain joins TRBV5-1 and TRBJ2-3, with 7 bases lining up with TRBD2. Germline-derived CDR1 and CDR2 are SGHRS and YFSETQ. The CDR3 has 15 amino acids. After removal of 0 bases from V and 4 bases from J, the junction contained 5 bases not matched to a gene. The DNA of the CDR3 is TGCGCCAGCAGCTTGGCTGGGGGAGGGTCAGATACGCAGTATTTT. Its protein is CASSLAGGGSDTQYF.

The genes are TRBV11-3 and TRBJ2-7, with D perhaps matching TRBD1 (6 bases). This CDR3 has 13 residues. V was cut by 2 bases and J by 3 bases, with 8 bases left in between. Germline CDR1 reads SGHNT; CDR2 reads YENEEA. The CDR3 region is CASSLNRDYEQYF. CDR3 nucleotide sequence: TGTGCCAGCAGCTTAAACAGGGACTACGAGCAGTACTTC.

On this clone: In the same sample, other DNA sequences code for this CDR3. V is TRBV4-3 and J is TRBJ2-7; unclear D gene. The length of the CDR3 is 13 residues. Trimming took off 0 bases at V and 1 base at J, with 4 bases between the two ends. From germline, CDR1 is LGHNA and CDR2 YSLEER. CDR3 nucleotides: TGCGCCAGCAGCCAAGATCGGTCCTACGAGCAGTACTTC. Translation gives CASSQDRSYEQYF.

This clone was seen a few times. The chain has TRBV6-5 and TRBJ2-1, with 9 bases matching TRBD2. Germline V gene sequence: CDR1 MNHEY, CDR2 SVGAGI. The CDR3 runs 15 residues. With V trimmed by 2 bases and J by 5 bases, 4 bases remained unmatched. CDR3 sequence: CASSYLGLANNEQFF. CDR3 nucleotides: TGTGCCAGCAGTTACCTCGGACTAGCGAACAATGAGCAGTTCTTC.

The J gene is TRBJ2-5, the V gene TRBV5-8, with 15 bases identical to TRBD2. This CDR3 contains 17 residues. Per germline, CDR1 SGHTS and CDR2 YDEGEE. Trimming cost V 4 bases and J 5 bases; bases outside gene matches: 9. The CDR3, as DNA: TGTGCCAGCAGCCGGGGACTAGCGGGAGGAGTGGGGGAGACCCAGTACTTC. Protein sequence: CASSRGLAGGVGETQYF.

The V call is TRBV29-1, the J call TRBJ2-7; 7 bases line up with TRBD1. The V gene's germline CDR1 is SQVTM and CDR2 ANQGSEA. This CDR3 is built from 13 residues. J was trimmed by 3 bases and V by 4 bases; bases with no gene match: 6. CDR3 DNA: TGCAGCGTTGGAGGGGGCAAGGGCTACGAGCAGTACTTC. Translated, it gives CSVGGGKGYEQYF.

The chain employs TRBV3-1 (or the pseudogene TRBV3-2) and TRBJ2-6; perhaps TRBD1 as D (6 bases). V was shortened by 3 bases and J by 0 bases, with 12 bases between the two germline ends. The CDR3 is 17 residues long. Germline V gives CDR1 LGHDT, CDR2 YNNKEL (reference sequence). The CDR3 reads CASSHHRAASGANVLTF. As DNA, the CDR3 is TGTGCCAGCAGCCACCACAGGGCCGCCTCTGGGGCCAACGTCCTGACTTTC.

This clone is a singleton in its sample. The J gene is TRBJ2-1, the V gene TRBV6-5; 7 positions match TRBD2. The ends lost 9 bases at V and 4 bases at J; junction bases unmatched: 12. This CDR3 comprises 15 residues. Germline CDR1 and CDR2: MNHEY and SVGAGI. CDR3 in DNA: TGTGCCAGTCGGAGAAAAAGCGGGGTTTACAATGAGCAGTTCTTC. This translates into CASRRKSGVYNEQFF.

A single count supports this clone. CDR3 nucleotides: TGTGCCAGAAGTCTTAGTCCAACTAATGAAAAACTGTTTTTT. This translates into CARSLSPTNEKLFF. The genes are TRBV5-3 and TRBJ1-4; D gene ambiguous. TRBV5-3 is identified as an open reading frame with a role that is uncertain. V lost 5 bases and J lost 0, with 8 bases in between. The CDR3 covers 14 residues.

This clone is a singleton in its sample. V usage is TRBV7-3 and J usage is TRBJ2-2; tentative D call: TRBD1 (5 bases). This CDR3 contains 13 residues. Germline V gene sequence: CDR1 SGHTA, CDR2 FQGTGA. V was cut by 8 bases and J by 7 bases, with 14 bases left in between. CDR3 amino acids: CASSAGYDGELFF. In nucleotides, the CDR3 is TGTGCCAGCTCGGCAGGGTACGACGGGGAGCTGTTTTTT.

This chain links TRBV6-5 with TRBJ1-5; D is unresolved. CDR1 and CDR2 (germline): MNHEY, SVGAGI. Trimming shortened V by 3 bases and J by 9 bases, and 18 bases separated the two germline ends. This CDR3 region has 15 residues. CDR3 nucleotide sequence: TGTGCCAGCAGTTATGATTCGCAGGCCCGTAGGCCCCAGCATTTT. It specifies CASSYDSQARRPQHF.

The chain links TRBV28 to TRBJ2-5; D uncertain. The length of the CDR3 is 15 residues. Trimming cost V 5 bases and J 0 bases, with 13 bases left between them. Germline CDR1 and CDR2: MDHEN and SYDVKM. Here the CDR3 DNA reads TGTGCCAGCAGTCCCTCGGGTGCGAACCAAGAGACCCAGTACTTC. Amino acid sequence: CASSPSGANQETQYF.

The chain's CDR3 is CASSIHGGAASYEQYF. In nucleotides, the CDR3 is TGTGCCAGTAGTATACACGGGGGGGCAGCCTCCTACGAGCAGTACTTC. The chain combines TRBV19 with TRBJ2-7; 8 positions agree with TRBD2. V was clipped by 2 bases and J by 0 bases; unmatched bases: 6. The CDR3 spans 16 residues. From germline, CDR1 is LNHDA and CDR2 SQIVND (reference sequence).

The chain has TRBV5-1 and TRBJ1-1, with 11 bases fitting TRBD1. The V segment lost 4 bases and the J segment 5 bases; nucleotides outside the gene matches: 7. The germline CDR1 and CDR2 sequences are SGHRS and YFSETQ. The CDR3 runs to 15 residues. CDR3 protein: CASSPGQGDGTEAFF. CDR3 sequence (DNA): TGCGCCAGCAGCCCGGGACAGGGGGACGGTACTGAAGCTTTCTTT.

V is TRBV19 and J is TRBJ2-5, with 8 bases identical to TRBD1. There are 16 residues in the CDR3. CDR1 is LNHDA and CDR2 is SQIVND in the germline V gene (reference sequence). After removal of 4 bases from V and 7 bases from J, the junction contained 14 bases not matched to a gene. CDR3: CASSTAGTGHLGTQYF. In DNA form, the CDR3 reads TGTGCCAGTAGTACCGCCGGGACAGGCCACCTGGGGACCCAGTACTTC. The full variable domain, its missing parts supplied by reference TRBV19 and TRBJ2-5, is DGGITQSPKYLFRKEGQNVTLSCEQNLNHDAMYWYRQDPGQGLRLIYYSQIVNDFQKGDIAEGYSVSREKKESFPLTVTSAQKNPTAFYLCASSTAGTGHLGTQYFGPGTRLLVL.

The chain joins TRBV6-5 to TRBJ2-2, with D unclear. The CDR3 runs 16 residues. V was cut by 0 bases and J by 0 bases, with 8 bases left in between. Germline V gives CDR1 MNHEY, CDR2 SVGAGI. The CDR3 bases are TGTGCCAGCAGTTACTCGGTTGCAGCGAACACCGGGGAGCTGTTTTTT. Translating it yields CASSYSVAANTGELFF.

The chain links TRBV5-1 to TRBJ2-2, with 8 bases aligning to TRBD2. The V gene end was trimmed by 3 bases and the J gene end by 5 bases; junction bases not matched to a gene: 6. This CDR3 contains 15 residues. Germline CDR1 is SGHRS and CDR2 is YFSETQ. The CDR3 region has the DNA TGCGCCAGCAGCTCTGGACTAGCCGGAACCGGGGAGCTGTTTTTT. Residues: CASSSGLAGTGELFF.

This clone appeared a few times. One end of the junction fails to match germline, which may point to a read error. The rearrangement uses TRBV7-7 and TRBJ2-5; 9 nucleotides align to TRBD1. The V gene's germline CDR1 is SSHAT and CDR2 FNYEAQ (reference sequence). The CDR3 covers 13 residues. In DNA, the CDR3 is TGTGCTAGCAGCATCACAGGGGGCGAGACCCAGTACTTC. Its protein product is CASSITGGETQYF.

The genes are TRBV27 and TRBJ2-5, with 11 bases lining up with TRBD2. The CDR3 runs to 17 residues. Germline V lookup: CDR1 MNHEY, CDR2 SMNVEV (reference sequence). V was clipped by 4 bases and J by 2 bases; unmatched bases: 9. CDR3 coding DNA: TGTGCCAGCAGTTCGCTGACTAGCGGGATTGAGCAAGAGACCCAGTACTTC. As protein: CASSSLTSGIEQETQYF.

The rearrangement joins TRBV28 to TRBJ2-3; 8 nucleotides agree with TRBD2. The CDR3 has 14 residues. V dropped 7 bases and J dropped 4; count of bases not matched to a gene: 7. The germline V gene encodes CDR1 MDHEN and CDR2 SYDVKM. The CDR3 protein is CASMSGSGPDTQYF. CDR3 nucleotides: TGTGCCAGCATGAGCGGGAGTGGGCCAGATACGCAGTATTTT.

J is TRBJ1-2 and V is TRBV6-6; D is possibly TRBD1 (6 bases). The CDR3 totals 13 residues. V was clipped by 7 bases and J by 4 bases, with 13 bases between them. Germline CDR1 reads MNHNY; CDR2 reads SVGAGI (reference sequence). CDR3 residues: CASTPRGGYGYTF. The CDR3 DNA follows: TGTGCCAGCACCCCCAGGGGCGGCTATGGCTACACCTTC.

Regarding this clone: Different DNA sequences within this sample yield the same CDR3. The rearrangement joins TRBV18 to TRBJ2-7; 9 bases align to TRBD1. V gave up 6 bases and J gave up 4 bases; unmatched junction bases: 13. The germline CDR1 and CDR2 sequences are KGHSH and LQKENI. The CDR3 is 16 amino acids. CDR3 DNA: TGTGCCAGCTCGCCATCGGGAATAGGACAGGGGTACGAGCAGTACTTC. Translated, it gives CASSPSGIGQGYEQYF.

The V gene is TRBV5-4, the J gene TRBJ2-5; maybe TRBD2 (6 bases). V lost 0 bases and J 4 bases, leaving 16 bases between the germline ends. Germline V gene data show CDR1 as SGHNT and CDR2 as YYREEE (reference sequence). The CDR3 covers 16 residues. The CDR3 nucleotides read TGTGCCAGCAGCTTGGGGGGGGATCAACCCCGAGAGACCCAGTACTTC. This gives the protein CASSLGGDQPRETQYF.

This sequence joins TRBV5-4 and TRBJ2-2, with TRBD2 matching 11 bases. The CDR3 spans 15 residues. Per the germline V gene, CDR1 is SGHNT and CDR2 is YYREEE (reference sequence). Unmatched junction bases numbered 2, after V lost 3 bases and J lost 4 bases. CDR3 DNA: TGTGCCAGCAGCTCTAGCGGGAGGCTCACCGGGGAGCTGTTTTTT. It encodes CASSSSGRLTGELFF.